The clone carrying this TCR beta chain turned up a few times. What it recognizes is unknown. The authors took atypia-free adjacent lung at least 2 cm from the tumor margin. The source of the sample is a study of T cells in localized non-small cell lung cancer. Trimming stripped 5 bases from V and 3 bases from J, with 13 bases between. The CDR3 totals 14 residues. Germline assignment: CDR1 MNHGY and CDR2 SAAAGT. Study results and caveats: In adjacent lung, a median roughly 53 of the top 100 tumor clones were found. Higher blood T cell density went with longer overall survival. The study sequenced only one region of the tumor. As a result, intratumor heterogeneity could not be excluded and remains possible.

Using immunoSEQ multiplex PCR, the repertoire was profiled, and TCRdb retains in-frame clones only, with some absent. The table includes about 330 clones, 35% detected once. This receptor was obtained from a male donor aged 60 or over with stage III lung adenocarcinoma. This sample comprised normal lung tissue next to the tumor, obtained before any cancer treatment. V gene TRBV6-8 combines with J gene TRBJ1-1; D not resolved. The CDR3 region has the DNA TGTGCCAGCAGTGAGACGTCAGGATACACTGAAGCTTTCTTT. Translated: CASSETSGYTEAFF.